The 26 T cell receptor beta chains presented below share a single source sample, sequenced in a study of Graves' ophthalmopathy and Graves' hyperthyroidism. Amplification of TCR beta CDR3 regions used RNA transcripts. HTBI primers were used in a first-round RT-PCR, which preceded a second-round multiplex PCR. TCRdb re-derived calls from the multiplex PCR reads in MiXCR, one entry per CDR3 protein. In the table there are 650,000 to 900,000 distinct CDR3 sequences, 40% of which are singletons. Material: peripheral blood. Source of these receptors: an adult man with Graves' ophthalmopathy.

This clonotype was observed at least ten times. V gene TRBV7-2 combines with J gene TRBJ1-1; D not resolved. Germline V CDR1 and CDR2: SGHTA, FQGNSA. V gave up 3 bases and J gave up 3 bases, with 14 bases separating them. The CDR3 is 15 residues long. The CDR3 is CASSFITRGYTEAFF. CDR3 DNA sequence: TGTGCCAGCAGCTTCATTACACGGGGATACACTGAAGCTTTCTTT.

The chain links TRBV20-1 to TRBJ1-5; TRBD1 matches at 8 bases. V gave up 6 bases and J gave up 4 bases; unmatched junction bases: 8. The CDR3 totals 14 residues. Germline CDR1 DFQATT, CDR2 SNEGSKA (reference sequence). The CDR3 reads CSAAGTGANQPQHF. CDR3 sequence (DNA): TGCAGTGCGGCTGGGACAGGAGCAAATCAGCCCCAGCATTTT.

This clonotype was seen repeatedly, ten times or more. The chain has TRBV10-1 and TRBJ1-1; perhaps TRBD1 as D (6 bases). The CDR3 is 13 residues long. CDR1 and CDR2 (germline): WNHNN, SYGVQD (reference sequence). V was clipped by 2 bases and J by 10 bases, with 14 bases between them. The CDR3 sequence: CASSENLGGVAFF. The CDR3 nucleotides read TGCGCCAGCAGTGAGAATTTAGGGGGAGTAGCTTTCTTT.

The CDR3 region is CASSINWGGSEAFF. The CDR3 bases are TGTGCCAGCAGCATAAATTGGGGGGGCTCTGAAGCTTTCTTT. The gene calls are TRBV7-9 and TRBJ1-1; possibly TRBD1 for D (6 bases). There are 14 residues in the CDR3. Germline values: CDR1 SEHNR, CDR2 FQNEAQ (reference sequence). V was pared by 5 bases and J by 6 bases, with 16 bases between.

The chain is built from TRBV7-9 and TRBJ1-1; 10 nucleotides line up with TRBD1. Per germline, CDR1 SEHNR and CDR2 FQNEAQ (reference sequence). With V trimmed by 5 bases and J by 4 bases, 7 bases remained unmatched. The CDR3 has 15 residues. The CDR3 DNA reads TGTGCCAGCAGCCCGAAGGGACAGGGGATCACTGAAGCTTTCTTT. This encodes CASSPKGQGITEAFF.

In this sample, this clonotype turned up a few times. This chain connects TRBV9 to TRBJ2-6, with TRBD2 as a possible D gene (5 bases). CDR1 is SGDLS and CDR2 is YYNGEE in the germline V gene. This CDR3 contains 17 residues. V shed 6 bases and J shed 0 bases, with 16 bases lying between them. The CDR3 here is CASNPLGLSSGANVLTF. CDR3 bases: TGTGCCAGCAACCCTTTAGGACTTAGCTCTGGGGCCAACGTCCTGACTTTC.

This chain links TRBV14 with TRBJ2-5; possible D gene TRBD1, 6 bases. V dropped 8 bases and J dropped 5 bases, with 21 bases sitting between them. CDR1 is SGHDN, CDR2 FVKESK, per germline. The CDR3 is made up of 15 amino acids. CDR3 bases: TGTGCCAGCTCACCGACAGACAGGCTCCGGGAGACCCAGTACTTC. Protein: CASSPTDRLRETQYF.

A word on this clonotype: The germline gene is not matched at one end of the junction; a read error may be the cause. The chain carries TRBV7-9 and TRBJ2-5, with 9 bases lining up with TRBD2. The CDR3 has 14 amino acids. Germline V gene sequence: CDR1 SEHNR, CDR2 FQNEAQ (reference sequence). DNA of the CDR3: TGCGCCAGCATAGCGGGAGCGGGAGGAGAGACCCAGTACTTC. It codes for CASIAGAGGETQYF.

In its sample, this clonotype was seen a few times. The rearrangement joins TRBV20-1 to TRBJ1-4, with TRBD1 matching 8 bases. From germline, CDR1 is DFQATT and CDR2 SNEGSKA (reference sequence). Losses at the gene ends were 3 bases for V and 8 bases for J; bases not matched to a gene: 8. This CDR3 comprises 14 residues. The CDR3 nucleotides are TGCAGTGCTAGGGCCGGGACAGGACCAGAAAAACTGTTTTTT. As protein: CSARAGTGPEKLFF.

The rearrangement uses TRBV10-2 and TRBJ1-2, with TRBD1 identical over 7 bases. Germline V gene data show CDR1 as WSHSY and CDR2 as SAAADI. The trim removed 1 base at V and 4 bases at J, leaving 6 bases unmatched. The CDR3 loop spans 15 amino acids. The CDR3 loop is CASSEYGQATYGYTF. CDR3 DNA: TGCGCCAGCAGTGAGTACGGACAGGCGACCTATGGCTACACCTTC.

This clonotype has a handful of counts. This rearrangement joins TRBV7-9 to TRBJ2-2, with a weak D call TRBD2 (6 bases). The CDR3 spans 16 residues. From germline, CDR1 is SEHNR and CDR2 FQNEAQ (reference sequence). V was cut by 3 bases and J by 0 bases, with 11 bases left in between. The CDR3 loop reads CASSFGGVTNTGELFF. CDR3 bases: TGTGCCAGCAGCTTCGGCGGGGTTACGAACACCGGGGAGCTGTTTTTT.

This chain uses TRBV11-1 with TRBJ1-5; D is perhaps TRBD1 (5 bases). This CDR3 spans 15 amino acids. V was pared by 4 bases and J by 6 bases, with 16 bases between. Per germline, CDR1 SGHAT and CDR2 FQDESV (reference sequence). The CDR3 protein is CASSSPGLTSQPQHF. Here the CDR3 DNA reads TGTGCCAGCAGCTCACCAGGGCTTACAAGTCAGCCCCAGCATTTT.

At least ten counts were recorded for this clonotype. This chain connects TRBV7-2 to TRBJ1-4; 7 bases fit TRBD1. Germline CDR1 reads SGHTA; CDR2 reads FQGNSA. The CDR3 consists of 14 residues. J gave up 5 bases and V 5 bases, and 5 bases lay outside the gene matches. The CDR3 region is CASSLGQQNEKLFF. In nucleotides, the CDR3 is TGTGCCAGCAGCCTGGGACAGCAGAATGAAAAACTGTTTTTT.

This clonotype was counted many times. The CDR3 DNA reads TGTGCCAGCAGTTTGCGGGGGCCCTACGAGCAGTACTTC. This encodes CASSLRGPYEQYF. This chain links TRBV2 with TRBJ2-7, with D possibly matching TRBD2 (7 bases). Germline lookup yields CDR1 SNHLY and CDR2 FYNNEI. CDR3 size: 13 residues. Trimming removed 5 bases from V and 2 bases from J, with 10 bases in between.

This clonotype has at least ten counts. The chain uses TRBV9 and TRBJ2-2; no reliable D call. V lost 4 bases, J lost 6 bases, and 7 bases lay in between. This CDR3 contains 12 residues. Germline V gene sequence: CDR1 SGDLS, CDR2 YYNGEE. CDR3 nucleotide sequence: TGTGCCAGCAGCACCCGTCCCGGGGAGCTGTTTTTT. Translated: CASSTRPGELFF.

The V gene is TRBV2, the J gene TRBJ2-7; 9 bases match TRBD1. J gave up 2 bases and V 4 bases, and 9 bases lay outside the gene matches. CDR1 is SNHLY and CDR2 is FYNNEI in the germline V gene. The CDR3 runs 16 residues. CDR3 in DNA: TGTGCCAGCAGTGCTCCGTTCGGACAGGGGACCTACGAGCAGTACTTC. Protein: CASSAPFGQGTYEQYF.

This chain links TRBV20-1 with TRBJ2-5; 7 bases map to TRBD2. The DNA end is a closer match to TRBJ2-1, so the J assignment may be wrong. CDR3 length equals 14 residues. In germline, CDR1 is DFQATT, CDR2 SNEGSKA (reference sequence). The CDR3 loop is CSASGRGSYNEQFF. The CDR3 region has the DNA TGCAGTGCTAGCGGGCGGGGGTCCTACAATGAGCAGTTCTTC.

This clonotype occurred once. At one of its ends the junction is not consistent with the germline gene, which may arise from a read error. This chain connects TRBV24-1 to TRBJ1-2, with 10 bases aligning to TRBD1. Germline loops: CDR1 KGHDR, CDR2 SFDVKD. There are 17 residues in the CDR3. The CDR3 sequence is CASSPRDRGSLNYGYTF. CDR3 sequence (DNA): TGTGCCAGCAGTCCGCGGGACAGGGGATCCCTTAACTATGGCTACACCTTC.

This clonotype has a count of ten or more. The rearrangement links TRBV15 to TRBJ2-5; 14 nucleotides agree with TRBD2. There are 17 residues in the CDR3. J was trimmed by 2 bases and V by 0 bases; bases with no gene match: 2. The germline V gene has CDR1 LNHNV and CDR2 YYDKDF (reference sequence). The CDR3 sequence: CATSRDRTSGGQETQYF. CDR3 in DNA: TGTGCCACCAGCAGAGATCGGACTAGCGGGGGGCAAGAGACCCAGTACTTC.

The gene calls are TRBV10-3 and TRBJ1-2; 9 bases match TRBD1. With 5 bases clipped from V and 6 bases from J, the junction kept 4 bases outside the gene matches. The length of the CDR3 is 13 residues. Per the germline V gene, CDR1 is ENHRY and CDR2 is SYGVKD. The CDR3 DNA reads TGTGCCATCAGTTTACGGACAGGGGATGGCTACACCTTC. It codes for CAISLRTGDGYTF.

This clonotype was seen a handful of times. V gene TRBV7-2 combines with J gene TRBJ1-6; 7 nucleotides line up with TRBD1. The V segment lost 3 bases and the J segment 7 bases; nucleotides outside the gene matches: 9. The CDR3 is made up of 16 amino acids. From germline, CDR1 is SGHTA and CDR2 FQGNSA. The CDR3 nucleotides read TGTGCCAGCAGCTTCATAGGGGGCGCCGGGAATTCACCCCTCCACTTT. Residues: CASSFIGGAGNSPLHF.

This clonotype was detected many times. The chain has TRBV7-9 and TRBJ1-6, with 8 bases lining up with TRBD1. The CDR3 length is 16 residues. Germline V gives CDR1 SEHNR, CDR2 FQNEAQ (reference sequence). The trim removed 3 bases at V and 13 bases at J, leaving 14 bases unmatched. Here the CDR3 reads CASSLEQGAGGRPLHF. The DNA for the CDR3 is TGTGCCAGCAGCTTGGAGCAGGGGGCGGGGGGCCGGCCCCTCCACTTT.

The V call is TRBV20-1, the J call TRBJ1-6; TRBD1 is a possible D gene (6 bases). The V end lost 0 bases, the J end lost 7 bases, and 13 bases lay between the germline ends. Germline-derived CDR1 and CDR2 are DFQATT and SNEGSKA (reference sequence). The CDR3 extends over 15 amino acids. The CDR3 DNA reads as TGCAGTGCTAGAGATGGGGGGGGCAGGAATTCACCCCTCCACTTT. Protein sequence: CSARDGGGRNSPLHF.

This clonotype was observed a handful of times. The V gene is TRBV7-9, the J gene TRBJ2-2, with TRBD2 matching over 11 bases. V trimming: 3 bases; J trimming: 3 bases; junction bases outside the gene matches: 6. This CDR3 contains 17 residues. Germline V gene sequence: CDR1 SEHNR, CDR2 FQNEAQ (reference sequence). Here the CDR3 reads CASSLTPSGGYTGELFF. In DNA, the CDR3 is TGTGCCAGCAGCTTGACCCCTAGCGGGGGGTACACCGGGGAGCTGTTTTTT. Full variable domain (remainder filled in from reference TRBV7-9 and TRBJ2-2): DTGVSQNPRHKITKRGQNVTFRCDPISEHNRLYWYRQTLGQGPEFLTYFQNEAQLEKSRLLSDRFSAERPKGSFSTLEIQRTEQGDSAMYLCASSLTPSGGYTGELFFGEGSRLTVL.

This chain connects TRBV2 to TRBJ2-7; D possibly corresponds to TRBD1 (6 bases). Trimming stripped 6 bases from V and 3 bases from J, with 18 bases between. Germline-derived CDR1 and CDR2 are SNHLY and FYNNEI. The CDR3 spans 15 residues. CDR3 amino acids: CASSIYPGQNYEQYF. CDR3 coding DNA: TGTGCCAGCAGCATTTACCCGGGACAAAACTACGAGCAGTACTTC.

This clonotype was recorded at least ten times. The V call is TRBV29-1, the J call TRBJ1-1, with unresolved D. Germline-derived CDR1 and CDR2 are SQVTM and ANQGSEA. Trimming took 5 bases from V and 0 from J, leaving 13 bases between them. This CDR3 contains 14 residues. The CDR3 DNA reads as TGCAGCGTTCGCCTGGGCCAGGTGAACACTGAAGCTTTCTTT. Translating gives CSVRLGQVNTEAFF.